What follows are 10 T cell receptor beta chains derived from one specimen sequenced in a study of identical twins. TCRdb itself ran the 5' RACE reads through MiXCR, one entry per CDR3 protein. The sample has 600,000 to 850,000 distinct CDR3 sequences; roughly 18% are singletons. These data also featured in a second study, about T cells expressing NK-cell markers.

Source material: PBMCs. The receptors were gathered from a woman aged 18-29 years in good health.

This sequence joins TRBV5-1 and TRBJ2-2, with TRBD2 matching over 11 bases. Germline assignment: CDR1 SGHRS and CDR2 YFSETQ. V trimming: 2 bases; J trimming: 6 bases; junction bases outside the gene matches: 3. The CDR3 totals 15 residues. CDR3 residues: CASSFGTSGAGELFF. CDR3 in DNA: TGCGCCAGCAGCTTTGGGACTAGCGGAGCCGGGGAGCTGTTTTTT.

In its sample, this clonotype was seen many times. The gene calls are TRBV6-2 or TRBV6-3 and TRBJ1-2; D might be TRBD1 (5 bases). This CDR3 is built from 13 residues. Trimming pared 3 bases from V and 1 base from J, leaving 6 bases between. Germline V CDR1 and CDR2: MNHEY, SVGEGT. CDR3 amino acids: CASSYQGNYGYTF. The CDR3 coding sequence is TGTGCCAGCAGTTATCAGGGTAACTATGGCTACACCTTC.

This clonotype was detected a few times. The chain combines TRBV6-5 with TRBJ2-7; D is perhaps TRBD1 (5 bases). Germline V lookup: CDR1 MNHEY, CDR2 SVGAGI. The V gene lost 1 base and the J gene lost 2 bases, with 6 bases spanning the gap. The CDR3 length is 13 residues. The CDR3 nucleotides read TGTGCCAGCAGTTACTTGGGGCCCTACGAGCAGTACTTC. This gives the protein CASSYLGPYEQYF.

J is TRBJ2-3 and V is TRBV11-1, with 12 bases that match TRBD2. CDR1 is SGHAT and CDR2 is FQDESV in the germline V gene (reference sequence). V lost 3 bases to trimming and J lost 4 bases; unmatched junction nucleotides: 14. The CDR3 length is 19 residues. The CDR3 sequence: CASSLRPSGRARVSDTQYF. The DNA for the CDR3 is TGTGCCAGCAGCTTGCGGCCTAGCGGGAGGGCCCGAGTATCAGATACGCAGTATTTT.

This sequence joins TRBV12-3 or TRBV12-4 and TRBJ2-3; no reliable D call. The CDR3 runs 15 residues. Deletions cut 3 bases from V and 0 bases from J, with 10 bases between. CDR3 sequence (DNA): TGTGCCAGCAGTTTGATCGGATCTAGCACAGATACGCAGTATTTT. Its translation: CASSLIGSSTDTQYF.

This clonotype was counted ten times or more. This chain uses TRBV12-3 or TRBV12-4 with TRBJ2-1; D gene unclear. The CDR3 is 11 residues long. Trimming left V 2 bases short and J 8 bases short, with 4 bases between. As DNA, the CDR3 is TGTGCCAGCAGTTTAAGGGATGAGCAGTTCTTC. It specifies CASSLRDEQFF.

The sample holds many counts of this clonotype. The gene calls are TRBV5-5 and TRBJ2-5, with D possibly being TRBD1 or TRBD2 (5 bases each). V was trimmed by 4 bases and J by 4 bases, leaving 14 bases between them. Germline CDR1 and CDR2: SGHKS and YYEKEE (reference sequence). The CDR3 spans 14 residues. For the CDR3, the DNA is TGTGCCAGCAGCGGGGGTGCGTCCCGAGAGACCCAGTACTTC. Translated: CASSGGASRETQYF. Complete variable domain (other parts from reference TRBV5-5 and TRBJ2-5): DAGVTQSPTHLIKTRGQQVTLRCSPISGHKSVSWYQQVLGQGPQFIFQYYEKEERGRGNFPDRFSARQFPNYSSELNVNALLLGDSALYLCASSGGASRETQYFGPGTRLLVL.

This clonotype was detected a few times. The limits of the CDR3 on the DNA are not certain, so only TCRdb's listed CDR3 is given. This chain links TRBV6-2 or TRBV6-3 with TRBJ1-2. The CDR3 length is 12 residues, termini included. Germline V CDR1 and CDR2: MNHEY, SVGEGT. CDR3 in amino acids: CASSSSFPVYTF.

V is TRBV18 and J is TRBJ1-5; D not certain. Trimming pared 8 bases from V and 5 bases from J, leaving 10 bases between. The CDR3 is 12 residues long. The germline V gene has CDR1 KGHSH and CDR2 LQKENI. The CDR3, as DNA: TGTGCCAGCCAAGCGGGTGATCAGCCCCAGCATTTT. Its protein is CASQAGDQPQHF.

The chain carries TRBV10-3 and TRBJ1-3, with a weak D call TRBD1 (5 bases). CDR1 and CDR2 (germline): ENHRY, SYGVKD. This CDR3 has 15 amino acids. Trimming cost V 0 bases and J 3 bases, with 9 bases left between them. The CDR3 reads CAISESEGYGNTIYF. For the CDR3, the DNA is TGTGCCATCAGTGAGTCGGAGGGGTATGGAAACACCATATATTTT.